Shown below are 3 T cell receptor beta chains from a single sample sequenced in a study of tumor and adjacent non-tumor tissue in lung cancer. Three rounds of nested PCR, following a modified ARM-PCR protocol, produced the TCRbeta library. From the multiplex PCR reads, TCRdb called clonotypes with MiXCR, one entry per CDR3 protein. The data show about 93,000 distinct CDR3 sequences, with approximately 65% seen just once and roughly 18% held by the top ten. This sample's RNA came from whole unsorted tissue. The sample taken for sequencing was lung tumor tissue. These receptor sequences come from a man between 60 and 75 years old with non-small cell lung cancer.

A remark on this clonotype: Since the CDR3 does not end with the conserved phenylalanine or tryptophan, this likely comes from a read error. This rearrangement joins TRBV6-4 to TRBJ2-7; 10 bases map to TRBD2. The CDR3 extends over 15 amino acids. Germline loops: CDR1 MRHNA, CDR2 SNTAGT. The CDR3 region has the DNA TGTGCCAGCAGTCCAAGCGGGGGGGATGTCTACGACCAGTACCTC. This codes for CASSPSGGDVYDQYL.

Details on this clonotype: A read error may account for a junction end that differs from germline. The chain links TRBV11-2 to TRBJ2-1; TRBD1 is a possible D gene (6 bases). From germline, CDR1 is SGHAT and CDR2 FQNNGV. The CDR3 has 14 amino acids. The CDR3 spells CASCLGQLYNEHFF. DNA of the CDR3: TGTGCCAGCTGCTTAGGACAGCTGTACAATGAGCATTTCTTC.

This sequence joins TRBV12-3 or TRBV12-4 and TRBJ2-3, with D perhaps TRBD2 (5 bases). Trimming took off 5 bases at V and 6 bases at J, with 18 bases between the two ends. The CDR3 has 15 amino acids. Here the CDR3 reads CASSQTNTGGDTQYF. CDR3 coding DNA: TGTGCCAGCAGTCAGACGAACACCGGCGGGGATACGCAGTATTTT.